The sample holds a few counts of the clone carrying this TCR beta chain. Its matching antigen is unknown. The data originate from a study of response to subunit inactivated influenza vaccine. This CDR3 comprises 13 residues. The ends lost 7 bases at V and 4 bases at J; junction bases unmatched: 6. TCRdb re-called the RT-PCR reads through MiXCR, storing one row per CDR3 protein. The sample records 600,000 to 850,000 distinct CDR3 sequences, 11% to 15% being singletons. Study-level findings and limits: New T cells are recruited in small numbers by each seasonal influenza vaccination, according to the authors' suggestion.

This chain connects TRBV12-3 or TRBV12-4 to TRBJ2-7; 8 bases align to TRBD1. The sequence derives from a man aged 45-65 years who received an inactivated influenza vaccine. The specimen comprised PBMCs from blood, sampled 14 to 15 days before vaccination. CDR3 coding DNA: TGTGCCAGCACTACGGACAGGGCTTACGAGCAGTACTTC. Translated: CASTTDRAYEQYF.